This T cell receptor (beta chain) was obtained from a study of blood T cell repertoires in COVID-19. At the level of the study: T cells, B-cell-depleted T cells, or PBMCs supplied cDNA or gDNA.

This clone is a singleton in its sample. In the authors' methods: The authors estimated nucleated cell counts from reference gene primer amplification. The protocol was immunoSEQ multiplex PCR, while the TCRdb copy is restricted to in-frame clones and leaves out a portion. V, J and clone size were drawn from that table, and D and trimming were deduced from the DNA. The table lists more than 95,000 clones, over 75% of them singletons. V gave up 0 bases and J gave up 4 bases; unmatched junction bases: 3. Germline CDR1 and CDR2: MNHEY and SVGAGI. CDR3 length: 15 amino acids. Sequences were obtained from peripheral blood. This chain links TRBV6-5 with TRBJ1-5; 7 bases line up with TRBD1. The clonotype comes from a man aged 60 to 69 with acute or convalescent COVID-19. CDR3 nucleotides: TGTGCCAGCAGTTACTCACCAGGGGGTAATCAGCCCCAGCATTTT. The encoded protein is CASSYSPGGNQPQHF.